This TCR beta chain was captured in a study of CD8 T cells in Susac syndrome. Whole-study results and caveats: The CD4+ T cell repertoire of patients with Susac syndrome showed no detectable clonal expansion.

A word on this clonotype: Its antigen is still unknown.

Reverse transcription used roughly 0.45 to 1 ug RNA and random hexamers. Each CDR3 protein gets one entry after TCRdb re-called the immunoSEQ multiplex PCR reads with MiXCR. The sample records some 150,000 distinct CDR3 sequences, about 95% being singletons. The CDR3 is made up of 13 amino acids. The germline V and J ends were trimmed by 5 bases and 1 base, with 5 bases remaining between them. Germline CDR1 and CDR2: SGHTA and FQGNSA. The receptor comes from a human donor with Susac syndrome. The sequenced sample was CD4+ T cells from PBMCs. V usage is TRBV7-2 and J usage is TRBJ2-2; no clear D. The CDR3: CASSRRNTGELFF. CDR3 coding DNA: TGTGCCAGCAGCCGGAGGAACACCGGGGAGCTGTTTTTT. Combining the CDR3 with reference TRBV7-2 and TRBJ2-2 gives the whole variable domain GAGVSQSPSNKVTEKGKDVELRCDPISGHTALYWYRQSLGQGLEFLIYFQGNSAPDKSGLPSDRFSAERTGGSVSTLTIQRTQQEDSAVYLCASSRRNTGELFFGEGSRLTVL.